The 2 T cell receptor beta chains below come from one sample, sequenced in a study of T cells in Graves' hyperthyroidism and ophthalmopathy. RNA transcripts gave rise to amplified TCR beta CDR3 regions. The HTBI primer set drove a first-round RT-PCR of the TCR CDR3. MiXCR, run by TCRdb on the multiplex PCR reads, gives a single entry per CDR3 protein. Found here are around 300,000 distinct CDR3 sequences, roughly an eighth of them singletons; the top ten hold around 8%. Material: blood. These receptors all come from a woman aged 40 to 49 with Graves' hyperthyroidism.

Only one count was recorded for this clonotype. The rearrangement uses TRBV3-1 and TRBJ2-1, with D tentatively TRBD2 (6 bases). This CDR3 comprises 15 residues. V was shortened by 3 bases and J by 0 bases, with 9 bases between the two germline ends. The germline V gene has CDR1 LGHDT and CDR2 YNNKEL (reference sequence). CDR3 bases: TGTGCCAGCAGCCAGGACTATAGCTCCTACAATGAGCAGTTCTTC. Protein product: CASSQDYSSYNEQFF.

This clonotype was seen at least ten times. The chain carries TRBV10-3 and TRBJ2-7, with TRBD2 identical over 9 bases. The CDR3 is 18 residues long. The J segment lost 3 bases and the V segment lost 5 bases, leaving 17 bases of the junction unmatched. Germline CDR1 is ENHRY and CDR2 is SYGVKD. The CDR3 DNA reads TGTGCCATCAGTCCTCGCAGTCCTACTAGCGGGCTTCGCTACGAGCAGTACTTC. Its protein product is CAISPRSPTSGLRYEQYF.